This TCR beta chain was found in a study of blood T cell repertoires in COVID-19 (dated by TCRdb to 2018 to 2020). Looking at the study overall: Samples from collaborators originated in the United States, Italy and Spain and spanned both the acute and convalescent phases of COVID-19. Where HLA class I and class II types were available, the types were taken from metadata supplied by the sample provider, not from assay-based typing. The samples were drawn from the first 160 participants of the ongoing ImmuneRACE study and from some 1,300 subjects provided by 6 global collaborators. The material from the prospective study consisted of cDNA or gDNA derived from T cells, B-cell-depleted T cells, or PBMCs. Subjects who had been exposed to COVID-19, were actively infected with it, or had recovered from it provided the deeply sampled blood TCRbeta repertoires that made up the dataset. Nearly every sample came with metadata listing a de-identified subject ID, COVID-19 status, age in years and sex. The repertoires were released in a freely available public database intended as a resource for research on the immune response to SARS-CoV-2.

TCRbeta CDR3 regions were amplified from genomic DNA using the immunoSEQ Assay, a bias-controlled multiplex PCR. The study's processing was this. The number of nucleated cells in each sample was estimated by amplification of reference gene primers within the assay. Sequence reads were collapsed and filtered to measure the absolute abundance of every unique TCRbeta CDR3 rearrangement. For each sample, productive Simpson clonality was calculated by taking the square root of Simpson's diversity index across productive rearrangements. TCRdb took this table from immuneACCESS and kept in-frame rearrangements with V and J called. Such tables lack part of the clones; where checked against another copy, unresolved V genes explain under half of the gap, and the rest is unexplained. V and J calls and clone size are copied from that table; D and trimming were computed from the DNA. In this sample the table shows 61,000 or so clones, 88% of which occur a single time. The ten biggest clones cover approximately 18% of the sample.

To note about this clone: Its binding antigen is unknown. No much larger clonotype is one base removed from it; base qualities were not supplied.

Results the study describes overall, beyond this receptor: How much clinical and demographic metadata was included differed by source and by participant, and the metadata was provided uncurated.

Collaborating institutions collected whole blood in K2EDTA tubes following their own protocols. For TCRbeta analysis, collaborator samples were shipped as frozen whole blood, as isolated PBMCs, or as DNA extracted from either sample type. The receptor's source is a woman older than 75 with active COVID-19. Sample: peripheral blood.

The sequenced DNA is TGTGCCAGCACAGACCAGGGGACCTCCTACGAGCAGTACTTC. Its coded protein is CASTDQGTSYEQYF. The chain couples TRBV7-9 to TRBJ2-7; a weak D assignment points to TRBD1 (6 bases agree). CDR1 and CDR2, per the germline V gene (reference sequence), are SEHNR and FQNEAQ. V drops 7 bases and J drops 0 bases, leaving 13 bases in between. From the cysteine through the phenylalanine, the CDR3 covers 14 amino acids. The only DNA kept is the CDR3, 42 bases in frame from the first base.